The sequence of this T cell receptor beta chain was determined in a study of metastatic and nonmetastatic thyroid tumors. Findings and limits, study-wide: In both blood and tumor samples, TCR beta diversity was reported significantly higher for malignant than benign nodules.

Using MiXCR, TCRdb re-called clones from the PCR reads. The sample yields approximately 60,000 clones, 30% seen once. Each patient came to thyroid surgery without any prior treatment (of any kind). In regard to this clone: Its antigen is undetermined.

Germline values: CDR1 MNHEY, CDR2 SVGEGT. This CDR3 spans 15 amino acids. V lost 0 bases and J lost 0, with 8 bases in between. The chain couples TRBV6-2 or TRBV6-3 to TRBJ1-1; D possibly corresponds to TRBD1 (5 bases). The sample taken for sequencing was blood. This receptor was obtained from a female donor with papillary thyroid cancer or a benign thyroid nodule (not recorded which). Some clones in this sample may be carry-over from other donors' samples. The CDR3 coding sequence is TGTGCCAGCAGTTACTCAGGGGAAATGAACACTGAAGCTTTCTTT. Its translation: CASSYSGEMNTEAFF.